This T cell receptor (beta chain) originates from a study of beta chain features in type 1 diabetes. Study at large: Regarding age, gender and cell yields, patients proved similar to healthy donors.

The CDR3 consists of 14 residues. J lost 5 bases, V lost 11 bases, and 12 bases had no gene match. Per germline, CDR1 LGHNT and CDR2 FRNRAP. One heparinised blood draw, averaging about 100 mL, came from each donor. On this clone itself: The antigen is undetermined.

Expressed TCRB transcripts got sequenced, as all isolated RNA was reverse transcribed. Clones were sequenced by immunoSEQ multiplex PCR, and TCRdb holds only the in-frame ones, with some missing. Of 900,000 or so clones listed, about 17% were seen once; the top ten hold 0.02% to 0.025%. Study-level findings and limits: Significant though moderate, a shortening of TCRB CDR3s appeared in all four CD4+ subsets of Type 1 diabetes patients. cDNA-based reads could over-represent cells with high TCR expression.

The sequenced sample was naive CD4+ T cells from blood. The chain carries TRBV12-5 and TRBJ2-1, with TRBD2 identical over 7 bases. This clonotype originated in a young woman in good health. The CDR3 nucleotides read TGTGCTGGGTTCCAGCCGGGACTACACAATGAGCAGTTCTTC. Protein: CAGFQPGLHNEQFF.